The next 23 T cell receptor beta chains were all read from a single sample in a study of T cell responses to AZD1222 COVID-19 vaccine. Clones were sequenced by immunoSEQ multiplex PCR, and TCRdb holds only the in-frame ones, with some missing. The table shows 80,000 to 90,000 clones, with 90% occurring only once. The starting material was peripheral blood, obtained on day 0 of AZD1222 vaccination. The receptors were sampled from an adult in good health.

The CDR3 reads CASSLSPGRQTQYF. Written as DNA, the CDR3 is TGTGCCAGCAGTTTATCGCCGGGACGTCAGACCCAGTACTTC. V and J are TRBV27 and TRBJ2-5; D might be TRBD1 or TRBD2, each matching 5 bases. Germline assignment: CDR1 MNHEY and CDR2 SMNVEV (reference sequence). The CDR3 is 14 residues long. Trimming shortened V by 0 bases and J by 6 bases, and 11 bases separated the two germline ends.

The chain employs TRBV4-1 and TRBJ2-7; D perhaps matches TRBD1 (5 bases). The CDR3 is made up of 14 amino acids. Trimming removed 1 base from V and 2 bases from J, with 9 bases in between. Per germline, CDR1 MGHRA and CDR2 YSYEKL. The CDR3 loop reads CASSQGQLTYEQYF. The CDR3 DNA is TGCGCCAGCAGCCAAGGACAGCTTACCTACGAGCAGTACTTC.

The J gene is TRBJ2-7, the V gene TRBV5-1; the match to TRBD2 covers 10 bases. Germline CDR1 is SGHRS and CDR2 is YFSETQ. This CDR3 spans 14 amino acids. J was trimmed by 3 bases and V by 3 bases; bases with no gene match: 3. The CDR3 DNA reads TGCGCCAGCAGCTGGGCTAGCGGGAGCTACGAGCAGTACTTC. Translation: CASSWASGSYEQYF.

The rearrangement links TRBV7-2 to TRBJ2-1, with D unresolved. V was clipped by 5 bases and J by 9 bases, with 11 bases between them. Germline CDR1 is SGHTA and CDR2 is FQGNSA. The CDR3 is 12 residues long. DNA for the CDR3: TGTGCCAGCAGCGAAACGCAGCTTGAGCAGTTCTTC. This sequence encodes CASSETQLEQFF.

Only a few counts were recorded for this clone. V usage is TRBV2 and J usage is TRBJ2-5; D is uncertain. V gave up 3 bases and J gave up 7 bases, with 15 bases separating them. The CDR3 sequence is 14 residues long. The germline gives CDR1 SNHLY, CDR2 FYNNEI. In nucleotides, the CDR3 is TGTGCCAGCAGTGATGTCGGTTCAACGGGGACCCAGTACTTC. This gives the protein CASSDVGSTGTQYF.

The V call is TRBV10-1, the J call TRBJ2-1; 7 bases align to TRBD1. Trimming took 1 base from V and 9 from J; bases not matched to a gene: 9. The CDR3 spans 15 residues. Germline V gives CDR1 WNHNN, CDR2 SYGVQD (reference sequence). The CDR3 spells CASSEFGRGNGEQFF. The CDR3 DNA reads TGCGCCAGCAGTGAGTTCGGCAGGGGGAATGGTGAGCAGTTCTTC.

The chain joins TRBV6-6 to TRBJ1-1; D gene uncertain. The CDR3 has 14 residues. V lost 0 bases, J lost 1 base, and 6 bases lay in between. Germline V gene data show CDR1 as MNHNY and CDR2 as SVGAGI (reference sequence). The DNA of the CDR3 is TGTGCCAGCAGTTACTCAGGCAGGAACACTGAAGCTTTCTTT. This codes for CASSYSGRNTEAFF.

This chain links TRBV4-1 with TRBJ2-1; maybe TRBD1 (5 bases). The CDR3 loop spans 15 amino acids. The V gene's germline CDR1 is MGHRA and CDR2 YSYEKL. Trimming cost V 4 bases and J 6 bases, with 16 bases left between them. CDR3 loop: CASSLERAGINEQFF. The CDR3 nucleotides read TGCGCCAGCAGCCTAGAGCGAGCAGGGATCAATGAGCAGTTCTTC.

The DNA of the CDR3 is TGTGCCAGCAGACCCACCAACGGAGGGGCCTACGAGCAGTACTTC. It is translated as CASRPTNGGAYEQYF. The rearrangement joins TRBV28 to TRBJ2-7; D is possibly TRBD2 (6 bases). CDR3 length: 15 residues. Trimming stripped 6 bases from V and 2 bases from J, with 17 bases between. CDR1 MDHEN and CDR2 SYDVKM come from the germline V gene. The full variable domain, rest sourced from reference TRBV28 and TRBJ2-7, is DVKVTQSSRYLVKRTGEKVFLECVQDMDHENMFWYRQDPGLGLRLIYFSYDVKMKEKGDIPEGYSVSREKKERFSLILESASTNQTSMYLCASRPTNGGAYEQYFGPGTRLTVT.

The chain combines TRBV30 with TRBJ1-5; unclear D gene. The CDR3 is 12 residues long. The V end lost 2 bases, the J end lost 9 bases, and 11 bases lay between the germline ends. Germline V gene data show CDR1 as GTSNPN and CDR2 as SVGIG (reference sequence). This CDR3 is CAWSSRGSPQHF. The CDR3 DNA reads as TGTGCCTGGAGTTCCCGGGGATCGCCCCAGCATTTT. Based on the CDR3 plus reference TRBV30 and TRBJ1-5, the full variable domain is SQTIHQWPATLVQPVGSPLSLECTVEGTSNPNLYWYRQAAGRGLQLLFYSVGIGQISSEVPQNLSASRPQDRQFILSSKKLLLSDSGFYLCAWSSRGSPQHFGDGTRLSIL.

The V and J genes are TRBV7-9 and TRBJ2-7, with D unclear. Germline CDR1 and CDR2: SEHNR and FQNEAQ (reference sequence). The CDR3 has 15 residues. V was pared by 4 bases and J by 3 bases, with 16 bases between. The CDR3: CASSSVSRPDYEQYF. CDR3 in DNA: TGTGCCAGCAGCTCCGTGTCCAGACCCGACTACGAGCAGTACTTC.

The chain uses TRBV7-8 and TRBJ1-5; D is perhaps TRBD1 (5 bases). Looked up from germline, CDR1 is SGHVS and CDR2 is FQNEAQ. This CDR3 spans 16 amino acids. V was clipped by 2 bases and J by 0 bases, with 11 bases between them. The DNA for the CDR3 is TGTGCCAGCAGCTTATCAGGGCTTGGTAGCAATCAGCCCCAGCATTTT. Protein: CASSLSGLGSNQPQHF.

For the CDR3, the DNA is TGTGCCAGCAGTTCCGTCAGCGGGAGACGTGGCAATGAGCAGTTCTTC. Amino acids: CASSSVSGRRGNEQFF. The chain joins TRBV6-6 to TRBJ2-1, with 8 bases identical to TRBD2. The CDR3 is 16 residues long. The V gene end was trimmed by 4 bases and the J gene end by 6 bases; junction bases not matched to a gene: 11. CDR1 is MNHNY, CDR2 SVGAGI, per germline (reference sequence).

The chain uses TRBV4-1 and TRBJ1-1; no definite D call. The CDR3 sequence is 15 residues long. Trimming cost V 2 bases and J 1 base, with 11 bases left between them. Germline-derived CDR1 and CDR2 are MGHRA and YSYEKL. Here the CDR3 DNA reads TGCGCCAGCAGCCAACCCGGACGGCGGAACACTGAAGCTTTCTTT. This gives the protein CASSQPGRRNTEAFF.

V is TRBV28 and J is TRBJ1-4, with 7 bases aligning to TRBD1. Germline V gene sequence: CDR1 MDHEN, CDR2 SYDVKM. The CDR3 is made up of 17 amino acids. J was trimmed by 3 bases and V by 1 base; bases with no gene match: 8. CDR3 sequence: CASSLFFEGTANEKLFF. The CDR3 region has the DNA TGTGCCAGCAGTTTATTTTTTGAAGGGACAGCTAATGAAAAACTGTTTTTT.

A single count supports this clone. The chain couples TRBV24-1 to TRBJ2-1, with 7 bases lining up with TRBD1. CDR3 length: 14 residues. V lost 3 bases to trimming and J lost 6 bases; unmatched junction nucleotides: 4. Germline V gene data show CDR1 as KGHDR and CDR2 as SFDVKD. The CDR3 sequence is CATSDVGTVNEQFF. The CDR3 DNA reads TGTGCCACCAGTGATGTCGGGACAGTCAATGAGCAGTTCTTC.

This clone was recorded a few times. This sequence joins TRBV27 and TRBJ2-1; weak D call: TRBD2 (7 bases). The CDR3 runs to 14 residues. CDR1 and CDR2 from the germline V gene are MNHEY and SMNVEV (reference sequence). V lost 8 bases to trimming and J lost 2 bases, with 13 bases between them. In DNA, the CDR3 is TGTGCCAGCCACGGGGGGCCGGCCTACAATGAGCAGTTCTTC. This sequence encodes CASHGGPAYNEQFF.

J is TRBJ2-6 and V is TRBV27; 12 bases align to TRBD2. Trimming cost V 7 bases and J 3 bases; bases outside gene matches: 10. The CDR3 has 18 amino acids. Per the germline V gene, CDR1 is MNHEY and CDR2 is SMNVEV (reference sequence). The CDR3 here is CASTRLAGAGGGANVLTF. CDR3 nucleotide sequence: TGTGCCAGCACCCGACTAGCGGGAGCTGGGGGTGGGGCCAACGTCCTGACTTTC.

The V gene is TRBV18, the J gene TRBJ1-2, with TRBD1 matching over 7 bases. Trimming cost V 2 bases and J 2 bases; bases outside gene matches: 14. Germline V gene sequence: CDR1 KGHSH, CDR2 LQKENI. The CDR3 is 18 residues long. Here the CDR3 reads CASSPSAGTDYSNYGYTF. The CDR3 coding sequence is TGTGCCAGCTCACCAAGTGCTGGGACAGACTACTCCAACTATGGCTACACCTTC.

The chain couples TRBV4-2 to TRBJ1-1, with no clear D. Trimming left V 3 bases short and J 0 bases short, with 2 bases between. The CDR3 extends over 12 amino acids. Germline V CDR1 and CDR2: LGHNA, YNFKEQ. The CDR3 sequence is CASSQLNTEAFF. In DNA form, the CDR3 reads TGTGCCAGCAGCCAGCTGAACACTGAAGCTTTCTTT.

The chain links TRBV30 to TRBJ1-5; a weak D match, TRBD1 (5 bases). Trimming shortened V by 2 bases and J by 12 bases, and 14 bases separated the two germline ends. Looked up from germline, CDR1 is GTSNPN and CDR2 is SVGIG (reference sequence). This CDR3 contains 12 residues. The CDR3 is CAWSPGGDIQHF. CDR3 coding DNA: TGTGCCTGGAGTCCCGGGGGTGATATCCAGCATTTT.

This sequence joins TRBV7-2 and TRBJ2-7; D perhaps matches TRBD2 (5 bases). The germline CDR1 and CDR2 sequences are SGHTA and FQGNSA. The length of the CDR3 is 16 residues. Trimming removed 5 bases at V and 3 bases at J, with 20 bases between. The CDR3 loop reads CASSQGSVGFNYEQYF. DNA for the CDR3: TGTGCCAGCAGCCAAGGGAGTGTAGGCTTCAACTACGAGCAGTACTTC.

The gene calls are TRBV18 and TRBJ1-1, with D possibly matching TRBD1 (6 bases). Between the trimmed V and J ends, which lost 3 bases and 2 bases, there was a span of 13 bases. Germline CDR1 and CDR2: KGHSH and LQKENI. The CDR3 has 15 amino acids. CDR3 coding DNA: TGTGCCAGCTCACCTTGGGACAACATTAACACTGAAGCTTTCTTT. Its protein is CASSPWDNINTEAFF.